Here is one TCR beta chain with its context. Its antigen is still unknown. These data are taken from a study of radiotherapy plus CTLA-4 blockade in lung cancer. Treatment of patients with chemo-refractory metastatic non-small-cell lung cancer consisted of focal radiation plus CTLA-4 blockade with ipilimumab. Findings of the study overall: Researchers report tumor-derived TCR clones expanding in blood after radiotherapy plus ipilimumab. Reports state that early shifts in blood T cell clones, with interferon-beta, best predicted response.

Trimming took off 2 bases at V and 7 bases at J, with 8 bases between the two ends. The germline V gene has CDR1 KGHSH and CDR2 LQKENI. CDR3 size: 12 residues. The data were produced by immunoSEQ multiplex PCR, yet TCRdb's version contains in-frame clones alone and is incomplete. The sample yields some 66,000 clones, over 75% seen once. The chain couples TRBV18 to TRBJ1-1, with unresolved D. The source is a human donor with non-small cell lung cancer who had a partial response to radiotherapy plus ipilimumab. Sequences were derived from peripheral blood, sampled from a patient treated with radiotherapy plus ipilimumab. The CDR3 DNA is TGTGCCAGCTCACCAACTCCCGATGAAGCTTTCTTT. Encoded protein: CASSPTPDEAFF.